This TCR beta chain originates from a study of OX40 agonist ivuxolimab in advanced cancers. Study at large: Cohort: around 83% men, mean age around 55, aged roughly 23 to 79. Anti-PD-1, anti-PD-L1 or anti-CTLA-4 therapy given earlier was allowed, and roughly 40% had some. Notes on the study in general: At doses 0.1 to 3.0 mg/kg, CD4+ and CD8+ clones expanded.

Exclusion applied to patients with autoimmune disease history or systemic immunosuppression. The assay was immunoSEQ multiplex PCR, and TCRdb's table has in-frame clones only and misses some. Seen here are roughly 60,000 clones, 70% to 90% observed once, and the top ten hold 3%. Comments on this clone: Its antigen is unknown.

Trimming removed 1 base from V and 6 bases from J, with 10 bases in between. CDR1 and CDR2 (germline): SNHLY, FYNNEI. The CDR3 has 13 amino acids. The chain carries TRBV2 and TRBJ2-7; no definite D call. This sample comprised CD4+ or CD8+ T cells sorted from blood, obtained in a trial of the OX40 agonist ivuxolimab. This TCR was sampled from an adult with an advanced solid tumor such as melanoma, head and neck, liver or kidney cancer. The CDR3 reads CASSEDPATEQYF. Here the CDR3 DNA reads TGTGCCAGCAGTGAAGATCCAGCAACCGAGCAGTACTTC.